A single sample is the source of the 8 T cell receptor beta chains below, sequenced in a study of cytomegalovirus exposure and HLA in healthy donors. 13 Jbeta primers and 60 Vbeta primers were used for the PCR. Profiled with immunoSEQ multiplex PCR; TCRdb holds only in-frame clones, not every one. The sample contains around 130,000 clones, approximately 84% of which appear only once. Sequences were obtained from PBMCs. These TCRs come from a boy aged 2-9 years in good health and CMV-seronegative.

The rearrangement uses TRBV6-4 and TRBJ2-3; TRBD2 matches at 8 bases. This CDR3 has 15 residues. Trimming at V came to 7 bases and at J to 2 bases, leaving 8 bases not matched to a gene. Germline V gene data show CDR1 as MRHNA and CDR2 as SNTAGT. The CDR3 coding sequence is TGTGCCAGCACCGAAAGCGGGGGAGCCACAGATACGCAGTATTTT. This translates into CASTESGGATDTQYF.

This clone was counted between two and nine times. The chain couples TRBV6-4 to TRBJ2-1, with 9 bases aligning to TRBD1. The V gene's germline CDR1 is MRHNA and CDR2 SNTAGT. The V and J ends lost 0 bases and 9 bases, in that order; junction bases with no gene match: 3. The CDR3 is 14 amino acids. CDR3: CASSDSGDRVEQFF. In DNA, the CDR3 is TGTGCCAGCAGTGACTCGGGGGACAGGGTTGAGCAGTTCTTC.

The rearrangement links TRBV6-6 to TRBJ2-1, with a weak D call TRBD1 (6 bases). In germline, CDR1 is MNHNY, CDR2 SVGAGI (reference sequence). This CDR3 comprises 16 residues. The V end lost 7 bases, the J end lost 0 bases, and 16 bases lay between the germline ends. The CDR3 loop reads CASTLGARGSYNEQFF. The CDR3 DNA reads as TGTGCCAGCACCCTGGGGGCCAGAGGCTCCTACAATGAGCAGTTCTTC.

This clone was counted a single time. The chain recombines TRBV7-9 with TRBJ1-2; the D is unclear. Germline-derived CDR1 and CDR2 are SEHNR and FQNEAQ (reference sequence). Trimming stripped 5 bases from V and 4 bases from J, with 11 bases between. The CDR3 loop spans 13 amino acids. CDR3 region: CASSPQVVYGYTF. The CDR3 nucleotides read TGTGCCAGCAGCCCCCAAGTAGTCTATGGCTACACCTTC. The full variable domain, in which reference TRBV7-9 and TRBJ1-2 provide the parts outside the CDR3, is DTGVSQNPRHKITKRGQNVTFRCDPISEHNRLYWYRQTLGQGPEFLTYFQNEAQLEKSRLLSDRFSAERPKGSFSTLEIQRTEQGDSAMYLCASSPQVVYGYTFGSGTRLTVV.

The chain uses TRBV2 and TRBJ1-1; D may be TRBD1 (5 bases). Trimming removed 7 bases at V and 2 bases at J, with 8 bases between. This CDR3 is built from 12 residues. CDR1 SNHLY and CDR2 FYNNEI come from the germline V gene. DNA for the CDR3: TGTGCCAGCATGCAGGGAAACACTGAAGCTTTCTTT. Translated: CASMQGNTEAFF.

CDR3 DNA sequence: TGTGCCAGCACGAATCTCAGGGGAAACACCATATATTTT. Its protein is CASTNLRGNTIYF. The chain combines TRBV14 with TRBJ1-3; D gene unclear. This CDR3 has 13 amino acids. V was clipped by 7 bases and J by 4 bases, with 11 bases between them. Per the germline V gene, CDR1 is SGHDN and CDR2 is FVKESK.

V is TRBV4-2 and J is TRBJ2-7, with 8 bases matching TRBD1. With V trimmed by 0 bases and J by 3 bases, 7 bases remained unmatched. This CDR3 contains 16 residues. The V gene's germline CDR1 is LGHNA and CDR2 YNFKEQ. CDR3 region: CASSQDQGQEGYEQYF. The DNA for the CDR3 is TGTGCCAGCAGCCAAGATCAGGGACAGGAAGGCTACGAGCAGTACTTC.

This clone turned up a few times. This chain joins TRBV7-2 and TRBJ2-7; 7 bases map to TRBD1. The germline V gene has CDR1 SGHTA and CDR2 FQGNSA. This CDR3 has 13 amino acids. Trimming took 4 bases from V and 9 from J; bases not matched to a gene: 9. CDR3 in amino acids: CASSSRTGRAQYF. CDR3 DNA: TGTGCCAGCAGCTCCCGGACAGGTCGCGCGCAGTACTTC.